This T cell receptor (beta chain) is from a study of OX40 agonist ivuxolimab in advanced cancers. About the research overall: The patients' treatment was ivuxolimab, an agonistic anti-OX40 (CD134) antibody.

TCRdb keeps only in-frame clones here, not all; method: immunoSEQ multiplex PCR. The table includes 55,000 to 90,000 clones, 88% detected once. The study's findings and limits: Circulating CD4+ and CD8+ T cells showed clonal expansion by week 6 at 0.1 to 3.0 mg/kg. The study found that CD8+ T cells averaged more expanded clones than CD4+.

Germline V gives CDR1 LGHNA, CDR2 YSLEER. This CDR3 comprises 17 residues. V was shortened by 0 bases and J by 3 bases, with 15 bases between the two germline ends. For this clone: The antigen remains unidentified.

Material: CD4+ or CD8+ T cells sorted from blood, obtained in a trial of the OX40 agonist ivuxolimab. The TCR was taken from an adult with an advanced solid tumor such as melanoma, head and neck, liver or kidney cancer. The gene calls are TRBV4-3 and TRBJ1-3; tentative D call: TRBD1 (5 bases). In nucleotides, the CDR3 is TGCGCCAGCAGCCAAGAACCCCCGGGGGTCGATGGAAACACCATATATTTT. Protein sequence: CASSQEPPGVDGNTIYF.